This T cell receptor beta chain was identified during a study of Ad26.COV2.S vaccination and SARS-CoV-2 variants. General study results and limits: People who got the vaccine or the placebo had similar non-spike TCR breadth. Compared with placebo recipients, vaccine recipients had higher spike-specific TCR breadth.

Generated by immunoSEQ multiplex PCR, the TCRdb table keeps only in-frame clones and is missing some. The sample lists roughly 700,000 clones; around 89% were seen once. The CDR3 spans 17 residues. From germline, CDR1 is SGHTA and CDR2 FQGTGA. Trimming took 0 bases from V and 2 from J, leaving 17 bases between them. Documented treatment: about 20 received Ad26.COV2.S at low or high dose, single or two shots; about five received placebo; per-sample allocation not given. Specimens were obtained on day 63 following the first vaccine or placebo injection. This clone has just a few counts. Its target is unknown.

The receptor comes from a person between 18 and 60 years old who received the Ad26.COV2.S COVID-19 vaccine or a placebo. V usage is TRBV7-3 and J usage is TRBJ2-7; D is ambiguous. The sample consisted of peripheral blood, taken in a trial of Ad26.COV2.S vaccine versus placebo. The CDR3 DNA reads TGTGCCAGCAGCTTAACCCGCTTGGAAAGGGATACCTACGAGCAGTACTTC. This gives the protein CASSLTRLERDTYEQYF.